Listed here are 18 T cell receptor beta chains from one sample, sequenced in a study of blood T cell repertoires in COVID-19. Profiling relied on immunoSEQ multiplex PCR, and the TCRdb table lists in-frame clones only, not all of them. The sample holds about 47,000 clones, 70% to 90% seen once. Specimen: peripheral blood. The receptor set was obtained from a man between 45 and 60 years old with active COVID-19.

Here the CDR3 DNA reads TGTGCCAGCAGTTATGTGTCCAGGCCCCGTGAAGCTTTCTTT. This sequence encodes CASSYVSRPREAFF. The genes are TRBV6-2 or TRBV6-3 and TRBJ1-1, with D uncertain. The CDR3 has 14 amino acids. The V gene lost 3 bases and the J gene lost 7 bases, with 15 bases spanning the gap. In germline, CDR1 is MNHEY, CDR2 SVGEGT.

CDR3 nucleotide sequence: TGTGCCAGCAGCGAAGGACCGGGGTATCAGCCCCAGCATTTT. It translates to CASSEGPGYQPQHF. The V call is TRBV9, the J call TRBJ1-5, with unresolved D. The CDR3 consists of 14 residues. Germline-derived CDR1 and CDR2 are SGDLS and YYNGEE. V lost 3 bases and J lost 5, with 12 bases in between.

The J gene is TRBJ2-5, the V gene TRBV19; weak D call: TRBD1 (5 bases). Trimming took 4 bases from V and 2 from J, leaving 14 bases between them. This CDR3 region has 15 residues. CDR1 is LNHDA, CDR2 SQIVND, per germline (reference sequence). The CDR3 is CASSRPSKGQETQYF. The CDR3, as DNA: TGTGCCAGTAGTAGGCCTTCCAAGGGGCAAGAGACCCAGTACTTC. Supplemented by reference TRBV19 and TRBJ2-5, the full variable domain reads DGGITQSPKYLFRKEGQNVTLSCEQNLNHDAMYWYRQDPGQGLRLIYYSQIVNDFQKGDIAEGYSVSREKKESFPLTVTSAQKNPTAFYLCASSRPSKGQETQYFGPGTRLLVL.

The rearrangement joins TRBV28 to TRBJ2-7, with 9 nucleotides matching TRBD2. CDR1 and CDR2 (germline): MDHEN, SYDVKM. This CDR3 has 14 residues. V shed 7 bases, J shed 2 bases, and the junction held 6 bases outside the gene matches. As DNA, the CDR3 is TGTGCCAGCAAAGCGGGGGGACCGACCTACGAGCAGTACTTC. Encoded protein: CASKAGGPTYEQYF.

The CDR3 protein is CASSQVSDSYNEQFF. The DNA for the CDR3 is TGCGCCAGCAGCCAAGTTAGTGACTCCTACAATGAGCAGTTCTTC. J is TRBJ2-1 and V is TRBV4-1; D uncertain. The V end lost 1 base, the J end lost 0 bases, and 7 bases lay between the germline ends. Germline CDR1 MGHRA, CDR2 YSYEKL. The length of the CDR3 is 15 residues.

This chain links TRBV9 with TRBJ1-1; a possible D gene is TRBD1 (6 bases). Germline CDR1 is SGDLS and CDR2 is YYNGEE. Trimming removed 0 bases at V and 3 bases at J, with 6 bases between. This CDR3 is built from 13 residues. The DNA of the CDR3 is TGTGCCAGCAGCGTAGAGGGGGACACTGAAGCTTTCTTT. It is translated as CASSVEGDTEAFF.

The CDR3, as DNA: TGTGCCAGCTCACCAATTCAGACTAGCGGGAGCTTCACGGATACGCAGTATTTT. Protein: CASSPIQTSGSFTDTQYF. The rearrangement joins TRBV18 to TRBJ2-3, with 12 positions matching TRBD2. The CDR3 runs to 18 residues. The V and J ends lost 2 bases and 6 bases, in that order; junction bases with no gene match: 12. From germline, CDR1 is KGHSH and CDR2 LQKENI.

The chain is built from TRBV2 and TRBJ2-7; 10 bases are a match to TRBD1. The germline V gene encodes CDR1 SNHLY and CDR2 FYNNEI. With 6 bases clipped from V and 3 bases from J, the junction kept 8 bases outside the gene matches. This CDR3 has 15 residues. CDR3 DNA: TGTGCCAGCAGAGGGACAGGGGCCGGGAACTACGAGCAGTACTTC. This encodes CASRGTGAGNYEQYF. The full variable domain, completed using reference TRBV2 and TRBJ2-7, is EPEVTQTPSHQVTQMGQEVILRCVPISNHLYFYWYRQILGQKVEFLVSFYNNEISEKSEIFDDQFSVERPDGSNFTLKIRSTKLEDSAMYFCASRGTGAGNYEQYFGPGTRLTVT.

The chain recombines TRBV6-4 with TRBJ2-1; D is possibly TRBD2 (5 bases). The CDR3 is made up of 13 amino acids. Trimming took off 6 bases at V and 7 bases at J, with 13 bases between the two ends. Germline lookup yields CDR1 MRHNA and CDR2 SNTAGT. The DNA of the CDR3 is TGTGCCAGCAGAAATTATCCGGGGAATGAGCAGTTCTTC. It codes for CASRNYPGNEQFF.

This clone was recorded once. CDR3 loop: CASSPQGAKTEAFF. The CDR3 DNA reads as TGTGCCAGCTCACCACAGGGGGCCAAGACTGAAGCTTTCTTT. The rearrangement links TRBV18 to TRBJ1-1; TRBD1 aligns across 7 bases. Germline V gene data show CDR1 as KGHSH and CDR2 as LQKENI. With 1 base clipped from V and 5 bases from J, the junction kept 4 bases outside the gene matches. This CDR3 comprises 14 residues.

This clone appeared a single time. The chain combines TRBV19 with TRBJ2-2, with D possibly matching TRBD2 (6 bases). CDR1 is LNHDA, CDR2 SQIVND, per germline (reference sequence). CDR3 size: 16 residues. V lost 3 bases, J lost 3 bases, and 14 bases lay in between. Written as DNA, the CDR3 is TGTGCCAGTAGTATGGGGAGGAGGTGGGACACCGGGGAGCTGTTTTTT. Its translation is CASSMGRRWDTGELFF.

V is TRBV18 and J is TRBJ2-2; tentatively, D is TRBD2 (6 bases). CDR1 is KGHSH and CDR2 is LQKENI in the germline V gene. Between the trimmed V and J ends, which lost 3 bases and 1 base, there was a span of 21 bases. The CDR3 is 19 residues long. The CDR3 here is CASSPRGTAGIGNTGELFF. CDR3 bases: TGTGCCAGCTCACCTCGAGGGACCGCGGGAATCGGGAACACCGGGGAGCTGTTTTTT.

This clone has just a few counts. The chain joins TRBV6-5 to TRBJ2-1; 8 nucleotides agree with TRBD2. V gave up 6 bases and J gave up 4 bases; unmatched junction bases: 8. In germline, CDR1 is MNHEY, CDR2 SVGAGI. This CDR3 is built from 15 residues. In DNA form, the CDR3 reads TGTGCCAGCAGCAAACTAGCGGAGGCTTACAATGAGCAGTTCTTC. Its protein is CASSKLAEAYNEQFF.

In its sample, this clone was seen a few times. This chain uses TRBV4-1 with TRBJ1-1, with a possible D match to TRBD1 (6 bases). CDR3 length: 14 residues. Trimming removed 6 bases from V and 2 bases from J, with 13 bases in between. Germline-derived CDR1 and CDR2 are MGHRA and YSYEKL. DNA for the CDR3: TGCGCCAGCAGTCCCGGGACAACAAACACTGAAGCTTTCTTT. The encoded protein is CASSPGTTNTEAFF.

This clone has only one observation. The CDR3 region has the DNA TGTGCCAGCAACAACAGGGGAGGCGAGACCCAGTACTTC. Translation gives CASNNRGGETQYF. V is TRBV12-3 or TRBV12-4 and J is TRBJ2-5; weak D call: TRBD1 (7 bases). This CDR3 is 13 amino acids long. The ends were cut back, 7 bases at V and 5 bases at J, with 14 bases in the middle.

V is TRBV2 and J is TRBJ2-2, with D unresolved. The CDR3 loop spans 14 amino acids. CDR1 is SNHLY and CDR2 is FYNNEI in the germline V gene. V was shortened by 7 bases and J by 6 bases, with 15 bases between the two germline ends. CDR3 region: CASTPNAPAGELFF. Written as DNA, the CDR3 is TGTGCCAGCACCCCAAATGCTCCGGCCGGGGAGCTGTTTTTT.

This clone was observed a few times. The rearrangement uses TRBV2 and TRBJ1-2; 7 nucleotides line up with TRBD1. Per germline, CDR1 SNHLY and CDR2 FYNNEI. V lost 1 base and J lost 2; bases outside the gene matches: 4. The CDR3 contains 15 residues. CDR3 residues: CASSEEDRTNYGYTF. The CDR3 DNA is TGTGCCAGCAGTGAAGAGGACAGGACAAACTATGGCTACACCTTC.

The chain carries TRBV2 and TRBJ2-7, with D hard to call. Trimming left V 8 bases short and J 1 base short, with 3 bases between. CDR3 length equals 10 residues. Germline values: CDR1 SNHLY, CDR2 FYNNEI. Here the CDR3 reads CASYSYEQYF. DNA of the CDR3: TGTGCCAGCTATTCCTACGAGCAGTACTTC. Full variable domain (remainder filled in from reference TRBV2 and TRBJ2-7): EPEVTQTPSHQVTQMGQEVILRCVPISNHLYFYWYRQILGQKVEFLVSFYNNEISEKSEIFDDQFSVERPDGSNFTLKIRSTKLEDSAMYFCASYSYEQYFGPGTRLTVT.